The present T cell receptor (beta chain) was sequenced within a study of technical replicates of blood from several donors. V lost 2 bases and J 4 bases, leaving 9 bases between the germline ends. The CDR3 covers 14 residues. CDR1 is ENHRY, CDR2 SYGVKD, per germline. Generated by immunoSEQ multiplex PCR, the TCRdb table keeps only in-frame clones and is missing some. Of around 53,000 clones listed, just over 85% are singletons. The rearrangement links TRBV10-3 to TRBJ1-5; perhaps TRBD1 as D (6 bases). The clonotype originates from a human donor in good health. Some clones in this sample may be carry-over from other donors' samples. Sequencing used PBMCs. The CDR3 coding sequence is TGTGCCATCAGTGAGCAACAGGGAAATCAGCCCCAGCATTTT. This translates into CAISEQQGNQPQHF.